Reported below is one T cell receptor (beta chain). Its antigen is currently not known. No quality values exist for individual bases; no much larger clone is one base distant. The data were taken from a study of T cell responses to AZD1222 COVID-19 vaccine (dated by TCRdb to the early 2020s). Turning to the overall study: AZD1222 recipients with second doses at about 4 weeks or about 12 weeks were pooled, because spike-specific TCR depth and breadth did not differ between schedules. Enrollment into the trials was organized by age into subgroups of 18-55, 56-69 and 70-plus years, and those subgroups contained approximately 160, 26 and 62 TCR-sequenced participants, respectively. TCR sequencing was performed for roughly 250 trial participants, of whom some 200 were given two doses of AZD1222 and some 26 were given two doses of MenACWY control vaccine. Findings and caveats that apply to the study as a whole: CD4 TCRs associated with the vaccine covered the entire spike protein, and the dominant responses were in regions 160-218 and 743-854. Spike-specific TCR breadth and depth rose significantly after two AZD1222 doses compared with day 0 and with MenACWY recipients. Because no day 14 peak-response samples were available, the repertoires could be characterized only after the peak T cell response. Participants were mostly white British, with more females than males. The authors suggested clonal diversity may have been underestimated. Epitopes outside the regions mutated in the B.1.351 and B.1.1.7 variants were reportedly recognized by nearly half of the unique spike-specific TCRs. In the small 56-69-year group, the increase in depth fell short of significance, most likely because of low power. Only a handful of AZD1222 recipients were SARS-CoV-2 seropositive at baseline, limiting conclusions about previously exposed vaccinees.

The CDR3 spans 13 residues, from the cysteine through the phenylalanine. The retained sequence is limited to the CDR3, 39 bases, with the frame set at the first base. The germline V gene (reference sequence) supplies CDR1 GTSNPN and CDR2 SVGIG. V and J are truncated by 2 bases and 7 bases respectively, leaving an intervening sequence of 12 bases. The CDR3 regions of human TCRbeta chains were analyzed by immunosequencing. The authors' analysis ran thus. TCRs in the repertoires were compared against a reference library of SARS-CoV-2-specific TCRs that had been generated with the MIRA antigen-specificity platform. Breadth meant the fraction of unique TCRs that were SARS-CoV-2-associated, whereas depth meant the fraction of total T cells that were SARS-CoV-2-associated. Using the MIRA data, each spike-specific TCR was mapped to the spike region that the TCR reacts to and placed in a CD4 or CD8 class. Log10-transformed breadth and depth values were compared by one-way ANOVA with Sidak's multiple comparisons tests. What TCRdb holds here is the immuneACCESS table cut down to in-frame rearrangements. Part of the clones is not present; checked against another copy, under half of the missing clones reflect an unresolved V gene, and the others are unexplained. D and trimming come from the DNA, and the V and J calls and clone size come from that table. The sample yields more than 65,000 clones; about 86% were counted once. The ten largest account for 5.5% to 8% of the sample.

This specimen's time point label, per the study, means: baseline before first vaccination. Vaccinee samples came from UK trials COV001 and COV002, including a single-blind randomized controlled phase 2/3 trial of AZD1222 (ChAdOx1 nCoV-19) in healthy adults. Trial participant PBMC samples were collected at day 0 and day 28 after the second dose for TCRbeta chain sequencing. The sequenced sample was peripheral blood, obtained on day 0 of AZD1222 vaccination. The source is an adult in good health. The sequence is built from TRBV30 and TRBJ1-5, with the D segment identity uncertain. The CDR3 protein: CAWSPSGGQPQHF. The DNA sequence is as follows: TGTGCCTGGAGTCCTTCAGGAGGCCAGCCCCAGCATTTT.